Each of the 3 T cell receptor beta chains below was sequenced from the same sample in a study of regulatory T cells in long-lasting Graves disease. Time point given: newly diagnosed GD, antithyroid drugs for less than 3 months. Preparation of the TCR library used RNA extracted from PBMCs. CDR3-region Arm-PCR and iRepertoire HTBI primers produced the TCR beta libraries. TCRdb itself ran the multiplex PCR reads through MiXCR, one entry per CDR3 protein. The profile covers a few hundred thousand distinct CDR3 sequences, with 15% appearing a single time and 7.8% taken by the ten largest. These data are also associated with another study on T cells in Graves' hyperthyroidism and ophthalmopathy.

Specimen: peripheral blood mononuclear cells (PBMCs), collected at new diagnosis, from a patient treated with antithyroid drugs. The source is a woman between 35 and 50 years old with Graves disease.

This clonotype was counted ten times or more. This chain uses TRBV20-1 with TRBJ2-5; a possible D gene is TRBD2 (6 bases). V lost 2 bases and J 2 bases, leaving 27 bases between the germline ends. This CDR3 comprises 19 residues. In germline, CDR1 is DFQATT, CDR2 SNEGSKA (reference sequence). The CDR3 coding sequence is TGCAGTGCTAGATGGGGGACTTTTTCAAGAGGGGCCCCTCAAGAGACCCAGTACTTC. Protein: CSARWGTFSRGAPQETQYF.

This clonotype came up many times. The gene calls are TRBV6-5 and TRBJ2-7; D is ambiguous. Germline V gene lookup returns CDR1 MNHEY and CDR2 SVGAGI. Trimming left V 0 bases short and J 0 bases short, with 9 bases between. This CDR3 comprises 15 residues. As DNA, the CDR3 is TGTGCCAGCAGTTACTCTCCTGAGAGCTCCTACGAGCAGTACTTC. This sequence encodes CASSYSPESSYEQYF.

This clonotype was observed at least ten times. The rearrangement joins TRBV27 to TRBJ2-3; D remains unclear. The CDR3 totals 14 residues. CDR1 MNHEY and CDR2 SMNVEV come from the germline V gene (reference sequence). Trimming left V 8 bases short and J 0 bases short, with 12 bases between. The CDR3 loop reads CASAPHPSTDTQYF. CDR3 DNA: TGTGCCAGCGCCCCACACCCTAGCACAGATACGCAGTATTTT.